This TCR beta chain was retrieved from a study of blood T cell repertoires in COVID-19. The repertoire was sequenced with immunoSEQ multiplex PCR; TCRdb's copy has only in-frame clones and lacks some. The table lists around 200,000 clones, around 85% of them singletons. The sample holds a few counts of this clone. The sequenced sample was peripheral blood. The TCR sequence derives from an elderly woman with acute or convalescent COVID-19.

Here the CDR3 DNA reads TGTGCCAGCAGTTGGACAGGGGAAAATCAGCCCCAGCATTTT. It translates to CASSWTGENQPQHF. The chain carries TRBV6-2 or TRBV6-3 and TRBJ1-5; 9 nucleotides align to TRBD1. CDR1 MNHEY and CDR2 SVGEGT come from the germline V gene. The V gene end was trimmed by 4 bases and the J gene end by 4 bases; junction bases not matched to a gene: 2. The CDR3 length is 14 residues.